This T cell receptor (beta chain) is drawn from a study of early T cells in non-severe SARS-CoV-2 infection. Study in general: Chains were unpaired, as sequencing was done on bulk RNA from unsorted whole blood. Study-level points and caveats: Clonotype matching in VDJdb favored anti-spike CD8 responses and did not capture private and CD4 specificities.

Individual cDNA molecules were tagged with unique molecular identifiers, the study reported. Using its own MiXCR run on the 5' RACE reads, TCRdb lists one record per CDR3 protein. Here the sample spans around 70,000 distinct CDR3 sequences, approximately 12% being singletons. Notes on this clonotype: Antigen: not known.

The germline CDR1 and CDR2 sequences are ENHRY and SYGVKD. There are 10 residues in the CDR3. The V end was cut by 10 bases, the J end by 5 bases, with 6 bases between. This receptor was taken from an adult who was a healthcare worker with PCR-confirmed SARS-CoV-2 infection or an uninfected control (not recorded which). The chain uses TRBV10-3 and TRBJ1-5; D unresolved. Sequencing was done on a sample of whole blood. The CDR3 sequence is CASGDQPQHF. The CDR3, as DNA: TGTGCCAGCGGTGATCAGCCCCAGCATTTT.